One sample yielded the 30 T cell receptor beta chains listed below, sequenced in a study of cytomegalovirus exposure and HLA in healthy donors. Both 60 Vbeta primers and 13 Jbeta primers went into the PCR. The repertoire was sequenced with immunoSEQ multiplex PCR; TCRdb's copy has only in-frame clones and lacks some. The sample has roughly 190,000 clones. The material sequenced was PBMCs. These receptors all stem from a man aged 25-45 years in good health and CMV-seronegative.

This rearrangement joins TRBV29-1 to TRBJ2-7; D possibly corresponds to TRBD1 (5 bases). Trimming pared 8 bases from V and 0 bases from J, leaving 14 bases between. CDR1 and CDR2 (germline): SQVTM, ANQGSEA. The CDR3 spans 13 residues. For the CDR3, the DNA is TGCAGCTTTGGCAGGGTGGGCTCCTACGAGCAGTACTTC. Translating it yields CSFGRVGSYEQYF.

V is TRBV5-1 and J is TRBJ2-3, with D possibly TRBD1 on 5 matching bases. CDR1 is SGHRS, CDR2 YFSETQ, per germline. With 9 bases removed from V and 2 bases from J, the gap between germline ends came to 16 bases. The CDR3 has 14 amino acids. CDR3 coding DNA: TGCGCCACTAAACAGGCGAGCCTCACAGATACGCAGTATTTT. It codes for CATKQASLTDTQYF.

The rearrangement uses TRBV25-1 and TRBJ2-1; 7 bases are shared with TRBD1. V lost 0 bases and J lost 6; bases outside the gene matches: 5. The CDR3 has 15 amino acids. Looked up from germline, CDR1 is MGHDK and CDR2 is SYGVNS. In nucleotides, the CDR3 is TGTGCCAGCAGTGAATACAGGGGGACCTTCAATGAGCAGTTCTTC. It yields the protein CASSEYRGTFNEQFF.

As concerns this clone: This sample also contains other DNA sequences that code for the same CDR3. The chain carries TRBV5-1 and TRBJ2-3, with 9 bases that match TRBD2. From germline, CDR1 is SGHRS and CDR2 YFSETQ. Losses at the gene ends were 2 bases for V and 3 bases for J; bases not matched to a gene: 1. This CDR3 has 14 amino acids. CDR3 in amino acids: CASSFSGSTDTQYF. As DNA, the CDR3 is TGCGCCAGCAGCTTTAGCGGGAGTACAGATACGCAGTATTTT.

This sequence joins TRBV6-5 and TRBJ2-5; 9 positions agree with TRBD2. Per germline, CDR1 MNHEY and CDR2 SVGAGI. J lost 2 bases, V lost 2 bases, and 3 bases had no gene match. The length of the CDR3 is 15 residues. The CDR3 protein is CASSYALAGQETQYF. The CDR3 DNA is TGTGCCAGCAGTTACGCCCTAGCGGGGCAAGAGACCCAGTACTTC.

This chain uses TRBV11-2 with TRBJ2-7; perhaps TRBD1 as D (5 bases). This CDR3 is 14 amino acids long. V lost 2 bases and J lost 5, with 13 bases in between. In germline, CDR1 is SGHAT, CDR2 FQNNGV. The CDR3 loop is CASSLLVRVHEQYF. In DNA, the CDR3 is TGTGCCAGCAGCTTATTGGTCAGGGTGCACGAGCAGTACTTC.

The chain recombines TRBV10-1 with TRBJ2-3, with D maybe TRBD2 (5 bases). The CDR3 is 16 amino acids. The V end was cut by 0 bases, the J end by 4 bases, with 14 bases between. Germline V gene sequence: CDR1 WNHNN, CDR2 SYGVQD (reference sequence). The CDR3 protein is CASSESSSGSADTQYF. CDR3 nucleotide sequence: TGCGCCAGCAGTGAGTCGTCTAGTGGGAGCGCAGATACGCAGTATTTT.

The J gene is TRBJ2-5, the V gene TRBV18; TRBD1 matches at 7 bases. The V segment lost 6 bases and the J segment 3 bases; nucleotides outside the gene matches: 4. The germline CDR1 and CDR2 sequences are KGHSH and LQKENI. The CDR3 spans 13 residues. The CDR3 reads CASSPGTEETQYF. As DNA, the CDR3 is TGTGCCAGCTCCCCCGGGACAGAAGAGACCCAGTACTTC.

The chain is built from TRBV5-1 and TRBJ1-1; D gene ambiguous. The germline gives CDR1 SGHRS, CDR2 YFSETQ. This CDR3 has 15 amino acids. V was pared by 1 base and J by 2 bases, with 12 bases between. CDR3 nucleotide sequence: TGCGCCAGCAGCTTGAATCATTTGGCAAACACTGAAGCTTTCTTT. Protein: CASSLNHLANTEAFF.

The chain combines TRBV27 with TRBJ2-1; 7 bases align to TRBD2. The CDR3 covers 16 residues. Germline V gene data show CDR1 as MNHEY and CDR2 as SMNVEV (reference sequence). The V segment lost 3 bases and the J segment 3 bases; nucleotides outside the gene matches: 8. CDR3 bases: TGTGCCAGCAGTTTGTCGGCGGGGGAGATCTACAATGAGCAGTTCTTC. Its translation: CASSLSAGEIYNEQFF.

The CDR3 protein is CASSPRAGYNEQFF. CDR3 nucleotides: TGTGCCAGCAGCCCAAGGGCGGGTTACAATGAGCAGTTCTTC. The V call is TRBV28, the J call TRBJ2-1; perhaps TRBD2 as D (5 bases). This CDR3 has 14 amino acids. The V end was cut by 6 bases, the J end by 4 bases, with 13 bases between. The germline gives CDR1 MDHEN, CDR2 SYDVKM.

V and J are TRBV18 and TRBJ2-7, with 12 bases aligning to TRBD2. The germline V gene encodes CDR1 KGHSH and CDR2 LQKENI. The junction had 4 bases not matched to a gene; V was cut back by 3 bases and J by 7 bases. The CDR3 is 14 amino acids. The chain's CDR3 is CASSPLAGGGEQYF. In nucleotides, the CDR3 is TGTGCCAGCTCACCCCTAGCGGGGGGGGGAGAGCAGTACTTC.

The V and J genes are TRBV4-3 and TRBJ2-2; 10 nucleotides line up with TRBD2. J lost 0 bases, V lost 8 bases, and 6 bases had no gene match. CDR3 length equals 16 residues. Germline values: CDR1 LGHNA, CDR2 YSLEER. The CDR3 nucleotides read TGCGCCAGCTCTCTAGCGGGGGACTCGAACACCGGGGAGCTGTTTTTT. This sequence encodes CASSLAGDSNTGELFF.

The rearrangement links TRBV19 to TRBJ1-2; possible D gene TRBD1, 5 bases. Trimming cost V 5 bases and J 6 bases, with 10 bases left between them. This CDR3 is 12 amino acids long. Germline V gene lookup returns CDR1 LNHDA and CDR2 SQIVND (reference sequence). This chain's CDR3 is CASSGGVDGYTF. In DNA form, the CDR3 reads TGTGCCAGTAGTGGAGGGGTGGATGGCTACACCTTC.

The genes are TRBV11-1 and TRBJ2-5, with TRBD2 matching over 7 bases. Trimming took 1 base from V and 5 from J; bases not matched to a gene: 4. Germline CDR1 is SGHAT and CDR2 is FQDESV (reference sequence). CDR3 length: 14 residues. In DNA, the CDR3 is TGTGCCAGCAGCTTAGTACCCGGGGGGGAGACCCAGTACTTC. As protein: CASSLVPGGETQYF.

V and J are TRBV19 and TRBJ1-4; 8 bases line up with TRBD1. CDR3 size: 16 residues. With V trimmed by 1 base and J by 4 bases, 5 bases remained unmatched. The germline V gene has CDR1 LNHDA and CDR2 SQIVND (reference sequence). CDR3 DNA: TGTGCCAGTAGTATAGCCGGGACAGGAGATAATGAAAAACTGTTTTTT. This sequence encodes CASSIAGTGDNEKLFF. Complete variable domain (other parts from reference TRBV19 and TRBJ1-4): DGGITQSPKYLFRKEGQNVTLSCEQNLNHDAMYWYRQDPGQGLRLIYYSQIVNDFQKGDIAEGYSVSREKKESFPLTVTSAQKNPTAFYLCASSIAGTGDNEKLFFGSGTQLSVL.

This rearrangement joins TRBV7-2 to TRBJ2-3, with 9 bases that match TRBD2. V was clipped by 5 bases and J by 2 bases; unmatched bases: 5. This CDR3 is 15 amino acids long. Germline CDR1 and CDR2: SGHTA and FQGNSA. CDR3 DNA sequence: TGTGCCAGCAGCCGTAGCGGGGGTTACACAGATACGCAGTATTTT. Translating gives CASSRSGGYTDTQYF.

V gene TRBV12-5 combines with J gene TRBJ1-1, with D maybe TRBD1 (5 bases). The ends were cut back, 7 bases at V and 6 bases at J, with 18 bases in the middle. Per germline, CDR1 LGHNT and CDR2 FRNRAP. The CDR3 contains 14 residues. This CDR3 reads CASARAGRGAEAFF. As DNA, the CDR3 is TGTGCTAGTGCTCGGGCGGGGCGTGGCGCTGAAGCTTTCTTT.

V is TRBV13 and J is TRBJ2-4; tentative D call: TRBD2 (6 bases). Germline assignment: CDR1 PRHDT and CDR2 FYEKMQ (reference sequence). This CDR3 contains 16 residues. V shed 2 bases and J shed 9 bases, with 20 bases lying between them. The CDR3 here is CASSLWGVLQEGIQYF. As DNA, the CDR3 is TGTGCCAGCAGCTTATGGGGGGTGTTACAGGAAGGCATTCAGTACTTC.

The chain uses TRBV7-8 and TRBJ1-4; D ambiguous. The CDR3 spans 14 residues. V was clipped by 3 bases and J by 6 bases, with 11 bases between them. Germline-derived CDR1 and CDR2 are SGHVS and FQNEAQ. For the CDR3, the DNA is TGTGCCAGCAGCTTTGTGTCGGGAGATGAAAAACTGTTTTTT. Its translation is CASSFVSGDEKLFF.

The chain combines TRBV5-1 with TRBJ2-3; TRBD1 agrees at 11 bases. Germline CDR1 SGHRS, CDR2 YFSETQ. The CDR3 runs to 15 residues. After removal of 4 bases from V and 4 bases from J, the junction contained 5 bases not matched to a gene. Here the CDR3 DNA reads TGCGCCAGCAGCGGACAGGGGGCACTGTCAGATACGCAGTATTTT. Its translation is CASSGQGALSDTQYF. Full variable domain (outside the CDR3, taken from reference TRBV5-1 and TRBJ2-3): KAGVTQTPRYLIKTRGQQVTLSCSPISGHRSVSWYQQTPGQGLQFLFEYFSETQRNKGNFPGRFSGRQFSNSRSEMNVSTLELGDSALYLCASSGQGALSDTQYFGPGTRLTVL.

The CDR3 sequence: CASSSQWGRGHSYEQYF. The DNA of the CDR3 is TGTGCCAGCAGCTCACAATGGGGGCGGGGGCACTCCTACGAGCAGTACTTC. The rearrangement links TRBV7-2 to TRBJ2-7, with a tentative D call TRBD2 (7 bases). The V gene's germline CDR1 is SGHTA and CDR2 FQGNSA. The CDR3 is made up of 17 amino acids. Trimming cost V 4 bases and J 0 bases, with 19 bases left between them.

The rearrangement links TRBV11-3 to TRBJ2-1; 7 bases are shared with TRBD1. There are 14 residues in the CDR3. The germline CDR1 and CDR2 sequences are SGHNT and YENEEA. With V trimmed by 4 bases and J by 6 bases, 6 bases remained unmatched. CDR3 sequence reads: CASSSARDSNEQFF. The CDR3, as DNA: TGTGCCAGCAGCTCGGCCCGGGACAGCAATGAGCAGTTCTTC.

Comment on this clone: The germline gene is not matched at one end of the junction; a read error may be the cause. The chain carries TRBV27 and TRBJ1-5; the D is unclear. From germline, CDR1 is MNHEY and CDR2 SMNVEV (reference sequence). The CDR3 has 14 residues. The CDR3 spells CASSFGDGGQPQHF. The CDR3 DNA reads as TGCGCCAGCAGTTTCGGGGATGGAGGACAGCCCCAGCATTTT.

The rearrangement joins TRBV9 to TRBJ2-5; TRBD1 agrees at 8 bases. The germline V gene has CDR1 SGDLS and CDR2 YYNGEE. With 1 base clipped from V and 5 bases from J, the junction kept 4 bases outside the gene matches. This CDR3 comprises 14 residues. CDR3 in DNA: TGTGCCAGCAGCGTACAGGGGGCGTGGGAGACCCAGTACTTC. Protein: CASSVQGAWETQYF.

The V call is TRBV5-1, the J call TRBJ2-3; the match to TRBD2 covers 7 bases. Germline trimming cut 3 bases from V and 1 base from J; bases unmatched to any gene: 5. Germline V lookup: CDR1 SGHRS, CDR2 YFSETQ. This CDR3 is 15 amino acids long. CDR3 sequence: CASSSGRGGTDTQYF. In nucleotides, the CDR3 is TGCGCCAGCAGCTCGGGACGGGGGGGCACAGATACGCAGTATTTT.

The rearrangement links TRBV7-2 to TRBJ1-2; 7 bases are shared with TRBD1. The V gene's germline CDR1 is SGHTA and CDR2 FQGNSA. With 1 base clipped from V and 2 bases from J, the junction kept 1 base outside the gene matches. The CDR3 is 14 residues long. The CDR3, as DNA: TGTGCCAGCAGCTTAGGGGGACAGAACTATGGCTACACCTTC. Translation: CASSLGGQNYGYTF.

This rearrangement joins TRBV29-1 to TRBJ1-1; D perhaps matches TRBD1 (5 bases). Per germline, CDR1 SQVTM and CDR2 ANQGSEA. CDR3 size: 12 residues. Trimming shortened V by 1 base and J by 11 bases, and 14 bases separated the two germline ends. Here the CDR3 reads CSVEGPGIGAFF. The CDR3 DNA follows: TGCAGCGTTGAAGGCCCAGGGATTGGGGCTTTCTTT.

The chain carries TRBV6-1 and TRBJ1-2; 7 nucleotides align to TRBD1. This CDR3 region has 15 residues. The germline V gene encodes CDR1 MNHNS and CDR2 SASEGT. V shed 10 bases and J 5 bases; nucleotides not matched to a gene: 16. The CDR3 region has the DNA TGTGCCATCTCGATTGGGACAGCAGTGGGGTATGGCTACACCTTC. Amino acids: CAISIGTAVGYGYTF.

V and J are TRBV30 and TRBJ1-1; D perhaps matches TRBD1 (5 bases). The germline V gene has CDR1 GTSNPN and CDR2 SVGIG (reference sequence). V lost 7 bases, J lost 7 bases, and 19 bases lay in between. The CDR3 runs 13 residues. The CDR3 loop is CASFIDSFLEAFF. For the CDR3, the DNA is TGTGCCTCATTTATAGACAGTTTCCTTGAAGCTTTCTTT.